Below, 2 T cell receptor beta chains from the same sample are listed, as sequenced in a study of graft-versus-host responses after intestinal transplantation. Their cognate antigens are unknown. Profiled with immunoSEQ multiplex PCR; TCRdb holds only in-frame clones, not every one. The sample shows fewer than 90,000 clones, roughly 93% of them seen only once. Material: unstimulated CD4+ T cells sorted from spleen or lymph node cells, obtained before transplant. Receptor source: a human donor who was the organ donor for an intestinal transplant.

The chain recombines TRBV5-1 with TRBJ2-7; 7 nucleotides match TRBD1. Germline V CDR1 and CDR2: SGHRS, YFSETQ. CDR3 size: 13 residues. The junction had 6 bases not matched to a gene; V was cut back by 2 bases and J by 7 bases. CDR3 nucleotide sequence: TGCGCCAGCAGCTTAGACAGGGTAGCAGAGCAGTACTTC. Its protein is CASSLDRVAEQYF.

V is TRBV7-9 and J is TRBJ2-3, with 8 bases identical to TRBD1. The junction had 9 bases not matched to a gene; V was cut back by 5 bases and J by 2 bases. In germline, CDR1 is SEHNR, CDR2 FQNEAQ (reference sequence). CDR3 length: 16 residues. Here the CDR3 DNA reads TGTGCCAGCAGCGCTCTCCGGGACAGGATCACAGATACGCAGTATTTT. Translating it yields CASSALRDRITDTQYF.